Described below is a single TCR beta chain sequence and its context. The sample originates from a study of blood T cell repertoires in COVID-19. Study-wide context: There were acute and convalescent COVID-19 samples, and they came from the United States, Italy and Spain. T cells, B-cell-depleted T cells, or PBMCs provided the cDNA or gDNA that served as material.

How the authors handled the data: Counts of nucleated cells, estimated from reference gene primer amplification, were obtained. Measured with immunoSEQ multiplex PCR; TCRdb has only the in-frame clones, and not every one. The DNA gave D and trimming, while V, J and clone size come from that table. This sample has about 50,000 clones, with more than 85% found just once. The material sequenced was peripheral blood. This receptor was taken from a man between 35 and 55 years old with active COVID-19.

CDR3 sequence (DNA): TGCGCCAGCAGCTTGGGACTTGGTCGGCAGCAGTACTTC. Residues: CASSLGLGRQQYF. The chain couples TRBV5-1 to TRBJ2-7; D remains unclear. This CDR3 is 13 amino acids long. V shed 0 bases and J shed 8 bases, with 12 bases lying between them. Per germline, CDR1 SGHRS and CDR2 YFSETQ.